Each of the 31 T cell receptor beta chains below was sequenced from the same sample in a study of blood T cell repertoires in COVID-19 (dated by TCRdb to 2018 to 2020). The protocol used for the library was the immunoSEQ multiplex PCR assay. In its TCRdb copy, this immuneACCESS table keeps in-frame sequences only and misses some clones. Where compared with another copy, unresolved V genes explain less than half of these, and the others have no known cause. The sample table contains a few hundred thousand clones; only one count was recorded for 86% of them. 1.5% to 2% of the sample lies in the top ten. What was sequenced was peripheral blood. These receptors came from a woman between 45 and 65 years old with acute or convalescent COVID-19.

This chain joins TRBV28 and TRBJ1-5; D ambiguous. V gave up 6 bases and J gave up 4 bases, with 7 bases separating them. This CDR3 is 12 amino acids long. Germline loops: CDR1 MDHEN, CDR2 SYDVKM. CDR3 region: CASRRLNQPQHF. DNA of the CDR3: TGTGCCAGCAGGCGCTTGAATCAGCCCCAGCATTTT.

The chain carries TRBV7-2 and TRBJ2-7; a weak D match, TRBD2 (5 bases). Germline V lookup: CDR1 SGHTA, CDR2 FQGNSA. This CDR3 spans 14 amino acids. V lost 2 bases and J lost 4, with 12 bases in between. This CDR3 reads CASSLPGTLYEQYF. CDR3 coding DNA: TGTGCCAGCAGCTTACCGGGAACTCTATACGAGCAGTACTTC. Full variable domain (missing parts from reference TRBV7-2 and TRBJ2-7): GAGVSQSPSNKVTEKGKDVELRCDPISGHTALYWYRQSLGQGLEFLIYFQGNSAPDKSGLPSDRFSAERTGGSVSTLTIQRTQQEDSAVYLCASSLPGTLYEQYFGPGTRLTVT.

V usage is TRBV2 and J usage is TRBJ1-5; D unclear. Trimming removed 6 bases from V and 0 bases from J, with 9 bases in between. Germline CDR1 is SNHLY and CDR2 is FYNNEI. This CDR3 has 14 residues. CDR3 DNA sequence: TGTGCCAGCAGGCGGGATTATAGCAATCAGCCCCAGCATTTT. This encodes CASRRDYSNQPQHF.

This chain connects TRBV9 to TRBJ1-1, with TRBD1 matching 9 bases. The germline V gene has CDR1 SGDLS and CDR2 YYNGEE. V dropped 4 bases and J dropped 3; count of bases not matched to a gene: 7. The CDR3 has 15 amino acids. The CDR3 region is CASSPRQGVDTEAFF. The CDR3 DNA sequence: TGTGCCAGCAGCCCCCGACAGGGGGTAGACACTGAAGCTTTCTTT.

The J gene is TRBJ2-3, the V gene TRBV28, with D maybe TRBD1 (5 bases). The CDR3 is 14 amino acids. Germline CDR1 and CDR2: MDHEN and SYDVKM. Trimming removed 5 bases at V and 4 bases at J, with 13 bases between. The CDR3 DNA follows: TGTGCCAGCAGTGTCAGGGTTAGTGCAGATACGCAGTATTTT. Protein sequence: CASSVRVSADTQYF.

The chain uses TRBV2 and TRBJ2-7; D possibly corresponds to TRBD1 (6 bases). CDR3 size: 13 residues. With 6 bases removed from V and 9 bases from J, the gap between germline ends came to 18 bases. Germline values: CDR1 SNHLY, CDR2 FYNNEI. The CDR3 nucleotides read TGTGCCAGCAGCGATAATCAGGGGTTTGGGCAGTACTTC. Its protein product is CASSDNQGFGQYF.

This chain connects TRBV5-1 to TRBJ1-2; 12 bases fit TRBD1. Germline assignment: CDR1 SGHRS and CDR2 YFSETQ. The trim removed 4 bases at V and 8 bases at J, leaving 3 bases unmatched. The CDR3 extends over 13 amino acids. In DNA, the CDR3 is TGCGCCAGCAGCCGGGACAGGGGGCTAGGCTACACCTTC. Protein sequence: CASSRDRGLGYTF.

V and J are TRBV4-1 and TRBJ2-3; 11 bases fit TRBD2. CDR1 MGHRA and CDR2 YSYEKL come from the germline V gene. V was clipped by 1 base and J by 3 bases; unmatched bases: 3. The CDR3 runs 16 residues. CDR3 loop: CASSQVLAGVTDTQYF. CDR3 bases: TGCGCCAGCAGCCAAGTACTAGCGGGAGTAACAGATACGCAGTATTTT.

This clone was detected once. The chain links TRBV28 to TRBJ2-1; D call uncertain. CDR1 MDHEN and CDR2 SYDVKM come from the germline V gene. The CDR3 is 13 amino acids. V shed 5 bases and J shed 5 bases, with 10 bases lying between them. CDR3 DNA sequence: TGTGCCAGCAGTCCCTCCAGGAACAATGAGCAGTTCTTC. The encoded protein is CASSPSRNNEQFF.

The table lists this clone with a few counts. This sequence joins TRBV27 and TRBJ2-1, with 10 bases matching TRBD2. J gave up 4 bases and V 6 bases, and 6 bases lay outside the gene matches. Germline values: CDR1 MNHEY, CDR2 SMNVEV (reference sequence). CDR3 length equals 15 residues. The CDR3 DNA reads TGTGCCAGCAGATGGTGGACTAGCGGATACAATGAGCAGTTCTTC. Its protein is CASRWWTSGYNEQFF.

The genes are TRBV19 and TRBJ2-1, with D tentatively TRBD2 (6 bases). The CDR3 consists of 16 residues. The germline V gene encodes CDR1 LNHDA and CDR2 SQIVND (reference sequence). V shed 2 bases and J shed 6 bases, with 17 bases lying between them. Here the CDR3 DNA reads TGTGCCAGTAGTATACGGCACGGGAGTAACATCAATGAGCAGTTCTTC. As protein: CASSIRHGSNINEQFF. The full variable domain, with the rest looked up from reference TRBV19 and TRBJ2-1, is DGGITQSPKYLFRKEGQNVTLSCEQNLNHDAMYWYRQDPGQGLRLIYYSQIVNDFQKGDIAEGYSVSREKKESFPLTVTSAQKNPTAFYLCASSIRHGSNINEQFFGPGTRLTVL.

The chain carries TRBV19 and TRBJ1-5; D is ambiguous. Germline V lookup: CDR1 LNHDA, CDR2 SQIVND (reference sequence). The CDR3 consists of 14 residues. The V end was cut by 3 bases, the J end by 6 bases, with 12 bases between. The CDR3, as DNA: TGTGCCAGTAGTATCGGTTCGGGAGGTCAGCCCCAGCATTTT. It codes for CASSIGSGGQPQHF.

In DNA, the CDR3 is TGTGCCAGCAGTCTAAGTAGGGGCGTCTATGGCTACACCTTC. Translating gives CASSLSRGVYGYTF. The chain has TRBV28 and TRBJ1-2, with D perhaps TRBD1 (5 bases). The CDR3 has 14 residues. The V and J ends lost 5 bases and 4 bases respectively, with 14 bases between them. Germline values: CDR1 MDHEN, CDR2 SYDVKM.

This clone was found once. At the DNA level, this CDR3 is encoded by other sequences in the same sample as well. This rearrangement joins TRBV4-3 to TRBJ2-1; tentative D call: TRBD2 (5 bases). Germline-derived CDR1 and CDR2 are LGHNA and YSLEER. This CDR3 has 13 amino acids. V lost 0 bases to trimming and J lost 10 bases, with 10 bases between them. CDR3 sequence (DNA): TGCGCCAGCAGCCAAGAACCGGGAAGCGAGCAGTTCTTC. Protein product: CASSQEPGSEQFF.

Points on this clone: At one end the junction does not follow the germline gene, possibly because of a read error. The rearrangement uses TRBV5-1 and TRBJ2-7, with D maybe TRBD2 (6 bases). The germline V gene encodes CDR1 SGHRS and CDR2 YFSETQ. The CDR3 has 16 amino acids. Here the CDR3 DNA reads TGCGCCAGCAGCCGAGGGGCTGCTCAGCAGGCTAGCGCTAGTATCTTC. Its translation is CASSRGAAQQASASIF. The full variable domain, in which reference TRBV5-1 and TRBJ2-7 provide the parts outside the CDR3, is KAGVTQTPRYLIKTRGQQVTLSCSPISGHRSVSWYQQTPGQGLQFLFEYFSETQRNKGNFPGRFSGRQFSNSRSEMNVSTLELGDSALYLCASSRGAAQQASASIFGPGTRLTVT.

The J gene is TRBJ2-5, the V gene TRBV3-1 (or the pseudogene TRBV3-2), with TRBD2 matching over 11 bases. Germline V CDR1 and CDR2: LGHDT, YNNKEL (reference sequence). After removal of 3 bases from V and 1 base from J, the junction contained 1 base not matched to a gene. This CDR3 has 15 amino acids. The CDR3 reads CASSHGTSGQETQYF. CDR3 nucleotides: TGTGCCAGCAGCCACGGGACTAGCGGCCAAGAGACCCAGTACTTC.

The chain carries TRBV6-4 and TRBJ2-1, with TRBD2 identical over 13 bases. Trimming at V came to 0 bases and at J to 10 bases, leaving 18 bases not matched to a gene. Germline loops: CDR1 MRHNA, CDR2 SNTAGT. This CDR3 has 20 residues. This CDR3 is CASSDSIRTSGSRGTIEQFF. CDR3 coding DNA: TGTGCCAGCAGTGACTCGATCCGGACTAGCGGGAGTAGGGGTACTATCGAGCAGTTCTTC.

The chain employs TRBV11-2 and TRBJ2-7; 12 nucleotides align to TRBD2. The germline V gene encodes CDR1 SGHAT and CDR2 FQNNGV. V shed 4 bases and J 6 bases; nucleotides not matched to a gene: 10. The length of the CDR3 is 16 residues. CDR3 amino acids: CASSSTTSGRIREQYF. The CDR3 DNA sequence: TGTGCCAGCAGCTCCACTACTAGCGGGAGGATTCGCGAGCAGTACTTC.

The V and J genes are TRBV3-1 (or the pseudogene TRBV3-2) and TRBJ2-7; possible D gene TRBD1, 6 bases. The V gene's germline CDR1 is LGHDT and CDR2 YNNKEL (reference sequence). Trimming pared 4 bases from V and 3 bases from J, leaving 13 bases between. The CDR3 runs 14 residues. The CDR3 nucleotides read TGTGCCAGCAGCCTTTCGACAGGCTACTACGAGCAGTACTTC. Translated: CASSLSTGYYEQYF.

The CDR3 DNA follows: TGTGCCAGCAGTGAAGCTGGTAGTGCTGGTGGACAGGGCGGCGTTGAGCAGTTCTTC. It is translated as CASSEAGSAGGQGGVEQFF. The chain is built from TRBV2 and TRBJ2-1, with TRBD1 identical over 8 bases. The germline V gene encodes CDR1 SNHLY and CDR2 FYNNEI. The CDR3 is 19 amino acids. Trimming cost V 0 bases and J 9 bases; bases outside gene matches: 19.

The chain employs TRBV27 and TRBJ2-5, with D unclear. From germline, CDR1 is MNHEY and CDR2 SMNVEV (reference sequence). V shed 6 bases and J shed 0 bases, with 8 bases lying between them. The CDR3 totals 13 residues. CDR3 DNA sequence: TGTGCCAGCAGACGAGCCCACCAAGAGACCCAGTACTTC. Its translation is CASRRAHQETQYF.

The V gene is TRBV18, the J gene TRBJ2-3; TRBD2 might be the D (6 bases). CDR1 and CDR2 (germline): KGHSH, LQKENI. Trimming removed 3 bases from V and 5 bases from J, with 12 bases in between. The CDR3 has 14 residues. DNA for the CDR3: TGTGCCAGCTCACCCCGGGGTAGCGGAGATACGCAGTATTTT. Translation: CASSPRGSGDTQYF. Complete variable domain (other parts from reference TRBV18 and TRBJ2-3): NAGVMQNPRHLVRRRGQEARLRCSPMKGHSHVYWYRQLPEEGLKFMVYLQKENIIDESGMPKERFSAEFPKEGPSILRIQQVVRGDSAAYFCASSPRGSGDTQYFGPGTRLTVL.

V and J are TRBV4-1 and TRBJ2-3; TRBD2 aligns across 9 bases. The germline CDR1 and CDR2 sequences are MGHRA and YSYEKL. The CDR3 runs 19 residues. Germline trimming cut 0 bases from V and 1 base from J; bases unmatched to any gene: 11. The CDR3 is CASSQESPYWTSGTDTQYF. The CDR3 nucleotides are TGCGCCAGCAGCCAAGAAAGCCCTTATTGGACTAGCGGCACAGATACGCAGTATTTT.

With regard to this clone: Germline and junction disagree at one end, which may indicate a read error. V and J are TRBV27 and TRBJ2-2, with 9 positions matching TRBD1. The CDR3 length is 16 residues. CDR1 and CDR2 from the germline V gene are MNHEY and SMNVEV (reference sequence). Here the CDR3 reads CASSRPGTGNPGELFF. CDR3 bases: TGTGCCAGCAGTCGCCCCGGGACAGGGAACCCCGGGGAGCTGTTTTTT.

The sample holds a few counts of this clone. This chain's CDR3 is CASTPPGTGFYEQYF. The CDR3 nucleotides read TGTGCCAGCACCCCGCCCGGGACAGGGTTTTACGAGCAGTACTTC. This sequence joins TRBV2 and TRBJ2-7, with 9 bases that match TRBD1. The CDR3 length is 15 residues. The trim removed 7 bases at V and 4 bases at J, leaving 11 bases unmatched. Germline CDR1 is SNHLY and CDR2 is FYNNEI.

The chain is built from TRBV2 and TRBJ2-7; 8 bases map to TRBD1. The CDR3 runs 13 residues. Per the germline V gene, CDR1 is SNHLY and CDR2 is FYNNEI. Unmatched junction bases numbered 2, after V lost 4 bases and J lost 3 bases. CDR3 nucleotides: TGTGCCAGCAGTGCCAGGGGGCTCTACGAGCAGTACTTC. Its protein product is CASSARGLYEQYF.

The chain is built from TRBV28 and TRBJ2-7; 9 bases are shared with TRBD1. The CDR3 has 14 amino acids. V was pared by 3 bases and J by 3 bases, with 3 bases of the junction left unmatched. Germline assignment: CDR1 MDHEN and CDR2 SYDVKM. DNA for the CDR3: TGTGCCAGCAGTTTCGTGGGACAGGGCTACGAGCAGTACTTC. Amino acid sequence: CASSFVGQGYEQYF. Full variable domain (rest looked up from reference TRBV28 and TRBJ2-7): DVKVTQSSRYLVKRTGEKVFLECVQDMDHENMFWYRQDPGLGLRLIYFSYDVKMKEKGDIPEGYSVSREKKERFSLILESASTNQTSMYLCASSFVGQGYEQYFGPGTRLTVT.

The V call is TRBV30, the J call TRBJ1-1; 8 nucleotides line up with TRBD1. J lost 6 bases, V lost 5 bases, and 8 bases had no gene match. This CDR3 has 13 residues. CDR1 is GTSNPN and CDR2 is SVGIG in the germline V gene (reference sequence). The CDR3 loop is CAWGQGGRSEAFF. The CDR3 nucleotides read TGTGCCTGGGGACAGGGAGGGAGATCTGAAGCTTTCTTT.

This clone came up once. The chain carries TRBV19 and TRBJ2-3; 7 nucleotides match TRBD1. CDR1 is LNHDA and CDR2 is SQIVND in the germline V gene (reference sequence). With 3 bases clipped from V and 8 bases from J, the junction kept 11 bases outside the gene matches. The CDR3 contains 15 residues. DNA of the CDR3: TGTGCCAGTAGTATGACAGGGCAAGGGGCAGCTACGCAGTATTTT. Amino acid sequence: CASSMTGQGAATQYF.

V and J are TRBV20-1 and TRBJ1-5; maybe TRBD1 (5 bases). The CDR3 has 14 residues. Trimming took off 3 bases at V and 3 bases at J, with 12 bases between the two ends. The germline V gene encodes CDR1 DFQATT and CDR2 SNEGSKA (reference sequence). Here the CDR3 reads CSASEYGANQPQHF. DNA of the CDR3: TGCAGTGCTAGTGAGTATGGGGCCAATCAGCCCCAGCATTTT.

J is TRBJ2-1 and V is TRBV30; no clear D gene. V was cut by 1 base and J by 4 bases, with 5 bases left in between. The CDR3 runs to 12 residues. The germline V gene has CDR1 GTSNPN and CDR2 SVGIG (reference sequence). In DNA form, the CDR3 reads TGTGCCTGGAGTGGACTGTACAATGAGCAGTTCTTC. It codes for CAWSGLYNEQFF. Drawing the rest from reference TRBV30 and TRBJ2-1, the complete variable domain is SQTIHQWPATLVQPVGSPLSLECTVEGTSNPNLYWYRQAAGRGLQLLFYSVGIGQISSEVPQNLSASRPQDRQFILSSKKLLLSDSGFYLCAWSGLYNEQFFGPGTRLTVL.